One TCR beta chain is described in this entry. The data originate from a study of CD8+CD57+ T cells in acquired aplastic anemia. The CDR3 consists of 15 residues. Germline assignment: CDR1 SNHLY and CDR2 FYNNEI. V shed 3 bases and J shed 4 bases, with 15 bases lying between them. In patients chosen for sequencing, flow cytometry had shown CD8+CD57+ cell expansion. Genomic DNA constituted the template upon which TCR beta VDJ and CDR3 profiling was performed. MiXCR, applied by TCRdb to the reads, yields one record per CDR3 protein. The data contain 200,000 to 250,000 distinct CDR3 sequences, roughly 60% of them seen just once; the ten biggest clones take up around 50%.

V gene TRBV2 combines with J gene TRBJ2-5; weak D call: TRBD2 (6 bases). Source material: sorted CD4+, CD8+, or CD8+CD57+ T cells (not recorded which) from PBMCs. The source of this sequence is a human donor with aplastic anemia. CDR3 in DNA: TGTGCCAGCAGTGAGGCGACTGGCGGGGTAGAGACCCAGTACTTC. Protein product: CASSEATGGVETQYF. The full variable domain, rest sourced from reference TRBV2 and TRBJ2-5, is EPEVTQTPSHQVTQMGQEVILRCVPISNHLYFYWYRQILGQKVEFLVSFYNNEISEKSEIFDDQFSVERPDGSNFTLKIRSTKLEDSAMYFCASSEATGGVETQYFGPGTRLLVL.